The entry below describes one TCR beta chain. Antigen: not known. This specimen comes from a study of blood T cells in healthy people across ages. Study-level information: The template switching approach captured approximately one barcoded beta molecule for every two T cells. Overall study findings and caveats: What prevented conclusive comparison of naive and antigen-experienced cells was that PBMCs were unsorted.

Donors gave ten milliliters of peripheral blood apiece. With a J-beta primer mix and a sample-barcoded 5' primer, a second PCR ran about 6 to 11 cycles. Each cDNA molecule received a tag from a template-switch adaptor that had 12 random nucleotides. TCRdb used MiXCR to reprocess the 5' RACE reads, holding one entry per CDR3 protein. The repertoire holds approximately 800,000 distinct CDR3 sequences, over 45% seen once, with 20% to 25% in the top ten. Germline V gene lookup returns CDR1 SGHRS and CDR2 YFSETQ. This CDR3 contains 17 residues. Trimming removed 6 bases from V and 0 bases from J, with 22 bases in between.

The source material was blood. The chain recombines TRBV5-1 with TRBJ2-7; perhaps D is TRBD1 or TRBD2 (6 bases each). This sequence originates from a man under 40 in good health. The DNA for the CDR3 is TGCGCCAGCAACCCGGGAAGGGCAGGGGAGGACTCCTACGAGCAGTACTTC. Translating it yields CASNPGRAGEDSYEQYF.